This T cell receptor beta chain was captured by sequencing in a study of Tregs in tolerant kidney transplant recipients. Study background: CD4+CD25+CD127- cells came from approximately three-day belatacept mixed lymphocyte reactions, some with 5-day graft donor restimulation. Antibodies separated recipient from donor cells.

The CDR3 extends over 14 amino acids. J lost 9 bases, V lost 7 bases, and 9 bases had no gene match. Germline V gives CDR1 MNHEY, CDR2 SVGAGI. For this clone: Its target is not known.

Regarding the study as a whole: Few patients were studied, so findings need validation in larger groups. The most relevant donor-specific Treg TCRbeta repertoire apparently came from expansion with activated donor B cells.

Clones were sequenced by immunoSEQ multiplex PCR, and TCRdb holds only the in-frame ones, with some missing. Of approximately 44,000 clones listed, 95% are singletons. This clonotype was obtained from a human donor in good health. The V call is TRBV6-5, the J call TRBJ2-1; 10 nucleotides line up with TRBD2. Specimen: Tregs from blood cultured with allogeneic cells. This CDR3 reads CASNLAGVTGEQFF. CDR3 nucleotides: TGTGCCAGCAACCTAGCGGGGGTAACGGGTGAGCAGTTCTTC.